This entry is about one T cell receptor beta chain. This clone was picked up a small number of times. No cognate antigen has been identified for it. Base qualities are not recorded, but no much larger clone differs from it by a single base. This sample was included in a study of radiotherapy plus CTLA-4 blockade in lung cancer (dated 2018 in TCRdb). Notes on the research overall: Objective responses occurred in around 19% of enrolled patients, and just over 30% achieved disease control. Overall study results and their limits: After treatment with radiotherapy and ipilimumab, TCR clones that originated in tumors expanded in peripheral blood. Increased serum interferon-beta after radiation, together with early dynamic changes in blood T cell clones, were reported to be the strongest predictors of response.

The receptor library was made with the immunoSEQ multiplex PCR assay. What TCRdb holds here is the immuneACCESS table cut down to in-frame rearrangements. Part of the clones is not present; checked against another copy, under half of the missing clones reflect an unresolved V gene, and the others are unexplained. Across this sample there are 30,000 to 40,000 clones, with roughly three quarters seen only once. 13% to 15% of the sample is held by the ten biggest clonotypes. The CDR3 spans 16 residues, from the cysteine through the phenylalanine. This entry keeps only the CDR3 DNA: 48 bases, framed from base 1. The germline V gene specifies SGDLS as CDR1 and YYNGEE as CDR2. Trimming takes 2 bases from V and 3 bases from J, and the germline ends sit 16 bases apart. The study evaluated CTLA-4 blockade (ipilimumab) given together with focal radiation therapy in patients who had chemo-refractory metastatic non-small-cell lung cancer.

This material consisted of peripheral blood, taken from a patient treated with radiotherapy plus ipilimumab. The receptor was isolated from a human donor with non-small cell lung cancer that progressed on radiotherapy plus ipilimumab. The receptor chain draws on TRBV9 and TRBJ2-3, with the D assignment possibly TRBD1 or TRBD2, given 5 matching bases for each. The DNA reads as follows: TGTGCCAGCAGCGTTTTAGTGGGGGTGGCAACAGATACGCAGTATTTT. Translated, it reads CASSVLVGVATDTQYF.